This passage covers 19 T cell receptor beta chains from one sample sequenced in a study of CD8+CD57+ T cells in acquired aplastic anemia (dated by TCRdb to 2016 to 2018). Sequencer: Illumina HiSeq 2000. Genomic DNA was used as template for profiling of TCR beta VDJ combinations and CDR3 sequences. TCRdb cleaned the public reads at Q25 with fastp, built clones with MiXCR and kept in-frame beta chains. Identical CDR3 proteins give one entry, which carries the most common genes and DNA. In all, the sample holds roughly 170,000 distinct CDR3 sequences, and about 60% of those were seen once. The ten largest account for about 41% of the sample. The sample comprised sorted CD4+, CD8+, or CD8+CD57+ T cells (not recorded which) from PBMCs. These receptors were collected from a human donor in good health.

This clonotype was detected many times. This chain links TRBV10-3 with TRBJ1-1; D remains unclear. Trimming stripped 2 bases from V and 0 bases from J, with 10 bases between. Germline V gene sequence: CDR1 ENHRY, CDR2 SYGVKD. This CDR3 has 15 residues. As DNA, the CDR3 is TGTGCCATCAGTGAGCGGGTTGGGATGAACACTGAAGCTTTCTTT. As protein: CAISERVGMNTEAFF.

The chain is built from TRBV20-1 and TRBJ2-3; 15 bases align to TRBD2. The J segment lost 11 bases and the V segment lost 4 bases, leaving 13 bases of the junction unmatched. This CDR3 region has 16 residues. CDR1 and CDR2 (germline): DFQATT, SNEGSKA (reference sequence). The CDR3 loop is CSAKQGLAGGYNEQYF. DNA of the CDR3: TGCAGTGCTAAACAGGGACTAGCGGGGGGTTACAATGAGCAGTATTTT.

Comment on this clonotype: One end of the junction varies from germline; a read error may be responsible. This chain uses TRBV7-2 with TRBJ2-1, with 8 bases aligning to TRBD2. The CDR3 loop spans 16 amino acids. Germline CDR1 is SGHTA and CDR2 is FQGNSA. CDR3: CACSLAAASGYNEQFF. CDR3 DNA sequence: TGTGCCTGCAGCTTAGCCGCCGCTAGCGGGTACAATGAGCAGTTCTTC.

The chain is built from TRBV19 and TRBJ1-1, with D possibly matching TRBD1 (5 bases). Trimming stripped 5 bases from V and 3 bases from J, with 7 bases between. CDR1 and CDR2 from the germline V gene are LNHDA and SQIVND (reference sequence). The CDR3 is made up of 12 amino acids. Here the CDR3 reads CASSEGHTEAFF. The CDR3 nucleotides are TGTGCCAGTAGTGAGGGACACACTGAAGCTTTCTTT.

The chain carries TRBV5-1 and TRBJ2-1; 14 bases are a match to TRBD2. CDR1 SGHRS and CDR2 YFSETQ come from the germline V gene. V lost 4 bases to trimming and J lost 8 bases; unmatched junction nucleotides: 8. The CDR3 has 16 residues. The CDR3 loop is CASSKGTSGSIDEQFF. The DNA for the CDR3 is TGCGCCAGCAGCAAAGGGACTAGCGGGAGTATCGATGAGCAGTTCTTC.

This clonotype appeared a few times. V gene TRBV2 combines with J gene TRBJ2-7, with 8 bases aligning to TRBD2. The germline gives CDR1 SNHLY, CDR2 FYNNEI. The J segment lost 1 base and the V segment lost 3 bases, leaving 2 bases of the junction unmatched. This CDR3 contains 14 residues. CDR3 protein: CASSEGGRSYEQYF. CDR3 DNA: TGTGCCAGCAGTGAGGGCGGGAGGTCCTACGAGCAGTACTTC.

The rearrangement joins TRBV20-1 to TRBJ1-1, with a possible D match to TRBD1 (5 bases). Germline V gene data show CDR1 as DFQATT and CDR2 as SNEGSKA (reference sequence). V shed 3 bases and J shed 10 bases, with 18 bases lying between them. The CDR3 consists of 13 residues. CDR3 protein: CSASSGTGTGAFF. The CDR3 nucleotides read TGCAGTGCTAGCTCCGGGACGGGAACGGGAGCTTTCTTT.

The CDR3 DNA sequence: TGTGCCAGCAGTTTCAGTTATTATTCACCCCTCCACTTT. Amino acids: CASSFSYYSPLHF. The rearrangement links TRBV27 to TRBJ1-6; D gene uncertain. Deletions cut 3 bases from V and 8 bases from J, with 8 bases between. The CDR3 runs to 13 residues. Germline CDR1 reads MNHEY; CDR2 reads SMNVEV (reference sequence).

This clonotype turned up a few times. The V call is TRBV7-6, the J call TRBJ2-7; no firm D call. This CDR3 spans 13 amino acids. Per the germline V gene, CDR1 is SGHVS and CDR2 is FNYEAQ. V was cut by 0 bases and J by 4 bases, with 7 bases left in between. Here the CDR3 reads CASSLASAYEQYF. The CDR3 nucleotides are TGTGCCAGCAGCTTAGCTTCTGCGTACGAGCAGTACTTC.

Only a few counts were recorded for this clonotype. The chain links TRBV27 to TRBJ2-1, with 12 bases matching TRBD2. V shed 2 bases, J shed 1 base, and the junction held 0 bases outside the gene matches. This CDR3 is 16 amino acids long. Germline CDR1 MNHEY, CDR2 SMNVEV (reference sequence). The CDR3 reads CASSLLAGGSYNEQFF. CDR3 nucleotides: TGTGCCAGCAGTTTACTAGCGGGAGGGTCCTACAATGAGCAGTTCTTC.

The gene calls are TRBV7-9 and TRBJ2-3, with D perhaps being TRBD1 or TRBD2 (5 bases each). Trimming shortened V by 3 bases and J by 4 bases, and 11 bases separated the two germline ends. There are 14 residues in the CDR3. Germline lookup yields CDR1 SEHNR and CDR2 FQNEAQ (reference sequence). This chain's CDR3 is CASSFEGNADTQYF. CDR3 DNA sequence: TGTGCCAGCAGCTTTGAGGGGAACGCAGATACGCAGTATTTT.

This clonotype was counted a few times. The chain couples TRBV6-2 or TRBV6-3 to TRBJ1-1, with 7 bases that match TRBD1. The CDR3 consists of 13 residues. V lost 6 bases, J lost 5 bases, and 6 bases stayed unmatched. Germline V gives CDR1 MNHEY, CDR2 SVGEGT. CDR3 in DNA: TGTGCCAGCAGAGAACTACAGGGGACTGAAGCTTTCTTT. This translates into CASRELQGTEAFF.

This clonotype was detected ten times or more. V usage is TRBV27 and J usage is TRBJ2-5, with a possible D match to TRBD1 (5 bases). The V gene lost 4 bases and the J gene lost 3 bases, with 9 bases spanning the gap. The CDR3 contains 13 residues. Germline V gene lookup returns CDR1 MNHEY and CDR2 SMNVEV (reference sequence). CDR3 sequence reads: CASSSGREETQYF. DNA of the CDR3: TGTGCCAGCAGTTCGGGCAGGGAAGAGACCCAGTACTTC.

The chain recombines TRBV2 with TRBJ2-7; D not resolved. The germline gives CDR1 SNHLY, CDR2 FYNNEI. Trimming pared 2 bases from V and 2 bases from J, leaving 10 bases between. The CDR3 extends over 14 amino acids. Here the CDR3 DNA reads TGTGCCAGCAGTGAATTCGAAGGAACCTACGAGCAGTACTTC. It yields the protein CASSEFEGTYEQYF.

This clonotype was observed a few times. The rearrangement uses TRBV24-1 and TRBJ1-5; D might be TRBD1 (6 bases). CDR1 KGHDR and CDR2 SFDVKD come from the germline V gene. V lost 2 bases, J lost 11 bases, and 15 bases lay in between. The CDR3 sequence is 14 residues long. The CDR3 bases are TGTGCCACCAGTGATTGGACAGAGGGGGAGACCCAGCATTTT. Translation gives CATSDWTEGETQHF.

This sequence joins TRBV25-1 and TRBJ1-1; unclear D gene. The V gene's germline CDR1 is MGHDK and CDR2 SYGVNS. The CDR3 loop spans 11 amino acids. Trimming left V 8 bases short and J 5 bases short, with 9 bases between. CDR3 coding DNA: TGTGCCAGCGCCCGATGGACTGAAGCTTTCTTT. Amino acid sequence: CASARWTEAFF.

The chain combines TRBV29-1 with TRBJ2-7, with 10 bases identical to TRBD2. The CDR3 totals 16 residues. Per the germline V gene, CDR1 is SQVTM and CDR2 is ANQGSEA. With V trimmed by 1 base and J by 1 base, 7 bases remained unmatched. CDR3 protein: CSVEGPWTSGSYEQYF. The CDR3 DNA reads TGCAGCGTTGAAGGTCCCTGGACTAGCGGTTCCTACGAGCAGTACTTC.

The chain couples TRBV9 to TRBJ2-1, with 8 bases lining up with TRBD2. The V gene's germline CDR1 is SGDLS and CDR2 YYNGEE. With 5 bases clipped from V and 4 bases from J, the junction kept 5 bases outside the gene matches. The CDR3 extends over 14 amino acids. DNA of the CDR3: TGTGCCAGCAGTGGACGGGGGGGATACAATGAGCAGTTCTTC. Protein product: CASSGRGGYNEQFF.

This chain connects TRBV9 to TRBJ2-1, with 10 nucleotides matching TRBD2. Germline V lookup: CDR1 SGDLS, CDR2 YYNGEE. V shed 4 bases and J 8 bases; nucleotides not matched to a gene: 6. This CDR3 has 14 amino acids. The chain's CDR3 is CASSRLAGPYEQFF. CDR3 DNA: TGTGCCAGCAGCAGACTAGCGGGCCCTTATGAGCAGTTCTTC.